This entry lists 25 T cell receptor beta chains sequenced from one sample in a study of control samples from healthy donors and cancer patients. Some clones are missing from TCRdb's copy, which holds only in-frame ones; the method was immunoSEQ multiplex PCR. The data show 110,000 to 150,000 clones, about 88% seen once. Sequenced input: blood. These receptor sequences come from a woman aged 30 to 39 in good health.

The J gene is TRBJ1-1, the V gene TRBV28, with D possibly TRBD1 on 6 matching bases. V lost 5 bases and J 5 bases, leaving 15 bases between the germline ends. Germline loops: CDR1 MDHEN, CDR2 SYDVKM. CDR3 length: 14 amino acids. In nucleotides, the CDR3 is TGTGCCAGCAGTACCCGAACAGGGTCAACTGAAGCTTTCTTT. This codes for CASSTRTGSTEAFF. Complete variable domain (other parts from reference TRBV28 and TRBJ1-1): DVKVTQSSRYLVKRTGEKVFLECVQDMDHENMFWYRQDPGLGLRLIYFSYDVKMKEKGDIPEGYSVSREKKERFSLILESASTNQTSMYLCASSTRTGSTEAFFGQGTRLTVV.

This chain uses TRBV7-9 with TRBJ2-5; 7 bases map to TRBD2. In germline, CDR1 is SEHNR, CDR2 FQNEAQ (reference sequence). V lost 5 bases and J lost 5; bases outside the gene matches: 5. The CDR3 runs 13 residues. For the CDR3, the DNA is TGTGCCAGCAGCCCTACCGGGGGGGAGACCCAGTACTTC. It specifies CASSPTGGETQYF.

This sequence joins TRBV7-2 and TRBJ2-1; 12 bases are a match to TRBD2. With 2 bases clipped from V and 0 bases from J, the junction kept 5 bases outside the gene matches. This CDR3 is built from 18 residues. Per germline, CDR1 SGHTA and CDR2 FQGNSA. The CDR3 region is CASSLRQTSGGSYNEQFF. The CDR3 DNA reads TGTGCCAGCAGCTTACGCCAGACTAGCGGGGGCTCCTACAATGAGCAGTTCTTC. Together with reference TRBV7-2 and TRBJ2-1, the CDR3 gives the full variable domain: GAGVSQSPSNKVTEKGKDVELRCDPISGHTALYWYRQSLGQGLEFLIYFQGNSAPDKSGLPSDRFSAERTGGSVSTLTIQRTQQEDSAVYLCASSLRQTSGGSYNEQFFGPGTRLTVL.

Regarding this clone: An end of the junction differs from the germline gene, which may be a read error. The chain combines TRBV3-1 (or the pseudogene TRBV3-2) with TRBJ2-1; D is perhaps TRBD2 (5 bases). The V gene's germline CDR1 is LGHDT and CDR2 YNNKEL (reference sequence). This CDR3 region has 12 residues. The CDR3 region is CASSQGSSGYLF. The CDR3 region has the DNA TGTGCCAGCAGCCAAGGGTCGAGCGGATACCTCTTC.

This clone was counted a few times. This chain uses TRBV14 with TRBJ1-1; 7 bases align to TRBD1. The germline V gene has CDR1 SGHDN and CDR2 FVKESK. The CDR3 consists of 14 residues. J was trimmed by 7 bases and V by 4 bases; bases with no gene match: 9. The CDR3 region has the DNA TGTGCCAGCAGCCTTACCGGGACAGCAATTGAAGCTTTCTTT. It yields the protein CASSLTGTAIEAFF.

The V call is TRBV5-1, the J call TRBJ2-1; 7 bases line up with TRBD2. After removal of 1 base from V and 5 bases from J, the junction contained 6 bases not matched to a gene. The CDR3 contains 15 residues. From germline, CDR1 is SGHRS and CDR2 YFSETQ. CDR3 sequence reads: CASSLSASGDNEQFF. The CDR3 DNA reads as TGCGCCAGCAGCTTGTCGGCTAGCGGCGACAATGAGCAGTTCTTC.

The chain combines TRBV11-2 with TRBJ2-7; TRBD1 is a possible D gene (6 bases). CDR1 SGHAT and CDR2 FQNNGV come from the germline V gene. The V end lost 1 base, the J end lost 4 bases, and 11 bases lay between the germline ends. This CDR3 has 14 amino acids. CDR3 protein: CASSLVGRGYEQYF. The CDR3, as DNA: TGTGCCAGCAGCTTAGTCGGCAGGGGATACGAGCAGTACTTC.

The rearrangement joins TRBV28 to TRBJ1-1; D may be TRBD1 (6 bases). Germline V gene lookup returns CDR1 MDHEN and CDR2 SYDVKM. V dropped 6 bases and J dropped 3 bases, with 11 bases sitting between them. CDR3 length: 13 residues. The CDR3 bases are TGTGCCAGCAGAGGGGGACGGTACACTGAAGCTTTCTTT. Translation: CASRGGRYTEAFF.

This chain links TRBV6-1 with TRBJ2-1; 12 nucleotides match TRBD1. CDR3 length: 16 residues. With 2 bases clipped from V and 8 bases from J, the junction kept 7 bases outside the gene matches. Germline CDR1 is MNHNS and CDR2 is SASEGT. CDR3 sequence: CASSESLGQGAYEQFF. CDR3 DNA: TGTGCCAGCAGTGAATCGCTGGGACAGGGGGCCTATGAGCAGTTCTTC.

The chain carries TRBV7-2 and TRBJ2-1; D unresolved. V lost 4 bases to trimming and J lost 1 base, with 14 bases between them. The CDR3 spans 16 residues. The V gene's germline CDR1 is SGHTA and CDR2 FQGNSA. CDR3 DNA: TGTGCCAGCAGCTATACGACGGACGGTTCCTACAATGAGCAGTTCTTC. Translating gives CASSYTTDGSYNEQFF.

This chain connects TRBV29-1 to TRBJ2-5, with TRBD1 matching over 8 bases. The germline CDR1 and CDR2 sequences are SQVTM and ANQGSEA. J gave up 1 base and V 4 bases, and 2 bases lay outside the gene matches. The CDR3 consists of 13 residues. CDR3 sequence: CSVGQGLQETQYF. The CDR3 coding sequence is TGCAGCGTTGGACAGGGGCTCCAAGAGACCCAGTACTTC. Using reference TRBV29-1 and TRBJ2-5 for the parts outside the CDR3, the full variable domain is SAVISQKPSRDICQRGTSLTIQCQVDSQVTMMFWYRQQPGQSLTLIATANQGSEATYESGFVIDKFPISRPNLTFSTLTVSNMSPEDSSIYLCSVGQGLQETQYFGPGTRLLVL.

This clone was detected only a few times. The chain has TRBV12-2 and TRBJ2-5; whether TRBD2, the table's D call, matches the DNA was not checked. TRBV12-2 is a listed pseudogene. The CDR3 loop spans 17 amino acids. The CDR3 DNA is TGTGCAAGTCGCTTAGTGGCGACTAGCGGGAGCATCGAGACCCAGTACTTC. This sequence encodes CASRLVATSGSIETQYF.

This clone has a handful of counts. The gene calls are TRBV15 and TRBJ2-7; 9 bases agree with TRBD2. From germline, CDR1 is LNHNV and CDR2 YYDKDF (reference sequence). With V trimmed by 5 bases and J by 0 bases, 2 bases remained unmatched. The CDR3 sequence is 14 residues long. The CDR3 is CATSAGGSSYEQYF. The CDR3 region has the DNA TGTGCCACCAGCGCGGGAGGGAGCTCCTACGAGCAGTACTTC.

The V and J genes are TRBV5-1 and TRBJ1-2; D remains unclear. The CDR3 spans 15 residues. Germline values: CDR1 SGHRS, CDR2 YFSETQ. Trimming shortened V by 3 bases and J by 4 bases, and 16 bases separated the two germline ends. The CDR3 sequence: CASSSELDKSYGYTF. CDR3 DNA: TGCGCCAGCAGCTCCGAGCTAGACAAGAGCTATGGCTACACCTTC.

This clone came up a few times. The chain recombines TRBV30 with TRBJ2-5; D gene unclear. Trimming left V 4 bases short and J 5 bases short, with 14 bases between. There are 13 residues in the CDR3. Germline V CDR1 and CDR2: GTSNPN, SVGIG (reference sequence). The CDR3 loop is CAWTYPSRETQYF. DNA for the CDR3: TGTGCCTGGACTTATCCCAGCCGGGAGACCCAGTACTTC.

This clone was found a few times. The chain has TRBV25-1 and TRBJ1-6, with D uncertain. Germline CDR1 reads MGHDK; CDR2 reads SYGVNS. Trimming took 7 bases from V and 3 from J, leaving 13 bases between them. This CDR3 spans 15 amino acids. CDR3 sequence reads: CASMGGRGYNSPLHF. The CDR3 coding sequence is TGTGCCAGCATGGGCGGTCGGGGCTATAATTCACCCCTCCACTTT.

The chain is built from TRBV6-2 or TRBV6-3 and TRBJ2-7; the D gene is possibly TRBD1 (5 bases). The V gene's germline CDR1 is MNHEY and CDR2 SVGEGT. V dropped 6 bases and J dropped 4 bases, with 25 bases sitting between them. The CDR3 sequence is 17 residues long. The CDR3 loop reads CASSAINQGAALYEQYF. The CDR3, as DNA: TGTGCCAGCAGCGCAATCAACCAGGGCGCCGCCCTGTACGAGCAGTACTTC.

This clone came up a few times. The chain links TRBV6-4 to TRBJ2-5; 10 bases are shared with TRBD1. With V trimmed by 4 bases and J by 4 bases, 6 bases remained unmatched. This CDR3 has 15 residues. Germline assignment: CDR1 MRHNA and CDR2 SNTAGT. CDR3 in amino acids: CASSGQGARLETQYF. DNA of the CDR3: TGTGCCAGCAGTGGACAGGGGGCTAGGCTAGAGACCCAGTACTTC.

The chain recombines TRBV3-1 (or the pseudogene TRBV3-2) with TRBJ1-1, with 7 positions matching TRBD1. The CDR3 consists of 13 residues. The V gene's germline CDR1 is LGHDT and CDR2 YNNKEL (reference sequence). Unmatched junction bases numbered 1, after V lost 5 bases and J lost 1 base. Here the CDR3 DNA reads TGTGCCAGCAGCAGGGGGCGGAACACTGAAGCTTTCTTT. This codes for CASSRGRNTEAFF.

CDR3 DNA: TGTGCCAGCAGCCGGCCCCCGGCTAGCGGGAGGCATGAGCAGTTCTTC. It yields the protein CASSRPPASGRHEQFF. The chain combines TRBV5-6 with TRBJ2-1, with 11 bases lining up with TRBD2. Trimming removed 4 bases from V and 8 bases from J; junction bases left unmatched: 11. Germline CDR1 and CDR2: SGHDT and YYEEEE. The CDR3 has 16 residues.

The rearrangement joins TRBV9 to TRBJ2-5; 11 nucleotides align to TRBD2. After removal of 3 bases from V and 0 bases from J, the junction contained 1 base not matched to a gene. The CDR3 has 15 residues. Germline V gene lookup returns CDR1 SGDLS and CDR2 YYNGEE. The CDR3 bases are TGTGCCAGCAGCGCTAGCGGGAGGTACCAAGAGACCCAGTACTTC. This codes for CASSASGRYQETQYF.

V and J are TRBV30 and TRBJ1-2, with TRBD1 matching over 9 bases. This CDR3 has 12 residues. The trim removed 5 bases at V and 8 bases at J, leaving 6 bases unmatched. Germline V gives CDR1 GTSNPN, CDR2 SVGIG (reference sequence). The CDR3 sequence is CAWEQGAGGYTF. CDR3 bases: TGTGCCTGGGAACAGGGGGCGGGAGGCTACACCTTC.

This chain uses TRBV5-5 with TRBJ2-1, with 12 bases aligning to TRBD2. This CDR3 is built from 18 residues. Germline trimming cut 6 bases from V and 6 bases from J; bases unmatched to any gene: 16. The germline V gene encodes CDR1 SGHKS and CDR2 YYEKEE (reference sequence). CDR3 sequence (DNA): TGTGCCAGCACCCTGGGACCCCTAGCGGGAGGGTTTGCCAATGAGCAGTTCTTC. Translated: CASTLGPLAGGFANEQFF. The variable domain in full, completed from reference TRBV5-5 and TRBJ2-1, reads DAGVTQSPTHLIKTRGQQVTLRCSPISGHKSVSWYQQVLGQGPQFIFQYYEKEERGRGNFPDRFSARQFPNYSSELNVNALLLGDSALYLCASTLGPLAGGFANEQFFGPGTRLTVL.

This chain links TRBV2 with TRBJ1-3; D is unresolved. Trimming left V 7 bases short and J 2 bases short, with 9 bases between. Germline CDR1 reads SNHLY; CDR2 reads FYNNEI. This CDR3 is 13 amino acids long. The CDR3 spells CASTQEPGNTIYF. CDR3 coding DNA: TGTGCCAGCACGCAGGAACCTGGAAACACCATATATTTT.

The chain uses TRBV7-2 and TRBJ2-7; 9 bases are a match to TRBD2. Germline V gives CDR1 SGHTA, CDR2 FQGNSA. The CDR3 covers 16 residues. V shed 6 bases, J shed 3 bases, and the junction held 12 bases outside the gene matches. The CDR3 nucleotides are TGTGCCAGCAGGGCGACCGGGACTAGCAAAGGCTACGAGCAGTACTTC. As protein: CASRATGTSKGYEQYF.